Below, one TCR beta chain is given with its context. This clonotype showed up just a few times. Its antigen specificity is not known. No base-level quality is on record; no much larger clone is a single base apart. Sequenced using an Illumina HiSeq 2500. TCR beta libraries were prepared by quantitative 5'-RACE with molecular barcodes. The authors' analysis ran thus. A new computational method, built on a probabilistic model of VDJ rearrangement, was used to identify disease-linked TCR variants. TCRdb reprocessed the public reads (quality trimming at Q25 with fastp, clone calling with MiXCR) and kept in-frame beta chains. Here each entry gathers all rows of one CDR3 protein and keeps the most common genes and DNA. The V and J calls were not made by the authors but by TCRdb's processing. Counted in this sample were some 54,000 distinct CDR3 sequences; roughly 7.3% of them appeared once. The top ten constitute over 6.5% of the sample.

This sample was taken from a study of CD8 T cells in ankylosing spondylitis (dated 2017 in TCRdb). In the study overall: The study profiled T cell receptor beta repertoires in healthy donors and ankylosing spondylitis patients to find disease-linked TCR variants. The whole study cohort included under 140 healthy donors and some 27 ankylosing spondylitis patients. Peripheral blood samples were taken, and synovial fluid was additionally collected from ankylosing spondylitis patients. Here is what the overall study found, with its caveats: A TCR beta motif of seven or eight highly homologous amino acid variants appeared characteristic of blood from ankylosing spondylitis patients. A CD8+ phenotype was shown by the disease-linked clones, which were found at relatively low frequencies in peripheral blood. According to the report, matched synovial fluid samples from ankylosing spondylitis patients were significantly enriched for the disease-linked clones. Some motif variants were previously reported in synovial fluid and blood of reactive arthritis patients, suggesting common disease-initiation mechanisms.

From its cysteine to its phenylalanine, the CDR3 spans 15 amino acids. Here the CDR3 DNA is all that survives: 45 bases in frame from base 1. Trimming accounts for 4 bases at V and 3 bases at J, while the number of junction bases matched to no gene is 9. In the germline V gene, CDR1 corresponds to SGHVS and CDR2 to FQNEAQ. This clonotype was obtained from a female donor with ankylosing spondylitis or in good health (not recorded which). The sequenced sample was blood, either unsorted or a sorted T cell fraction (not recorded which). The sequence is built from TRBV7-8 and TRBJ2-7, and 7 junctional nucleotides match TRBD1. The CDR3 is CASSSRTGVGYEQYF. The DNA sequence is as follows: TGTGCCAGCAGCTCCAGGACAGGAGTAGGCTACGAGCAGTACTTC.